The 18 T cell receptor beta chains given below trace back to one sample, sequenced in a study of T cell changes during pregnancy in multiple sclerosis. Assay used: immunoSEQ multiplex PCR; TCRdb lists only in-frame clones, some missing. The sample contains 65,000 to 95,000 clones, 90% to 95% of which appear only once. Sequenced here: peripheral blood, sampled in the second trimester of pregnancy. All receptors derive from a female donor in good health, enrolled as a control in a pregnancy study.

V is TRBV6-1 and J is TRBJ2-1, with 10 bases identical to TRBD2. Germline assignment: CDR1 MNHNS and CDR2 SASEGT. Unmatched junction bases numbered 7, after V lost 2 bases and J lost 9 bases. The CDR3 length is 15 residues. This chain's CDR3 is CASSEQAGGGGEQFF. The CDR3 DNA follows: TGTGCCAGCAGTGAACAAGCGGGAGGGGGAGGTGAGCAGTTCTTC.

This clone was seen once. J is TRBJ1-1 and V is TRBV25-1, with a tentative D call TRBD1 (6 bases). Germline CDR1 reads MGHDK; CDR2 reads SYGVNS. The V gene lost 6 bases and the J gene lost 3 bases, with 17 bases spanning the gap. The CDR3 totals 15 residues. The CDR3 sequence: CASSQSRPGDTEAFF. In nucleotides, the CDR3 is TGTGCCAGCAGCCAATCGAGACCAGGGGACACTGAAGCTTTCTTT.

This clone was found a few times. The rearrangement links TRBV14 to TRBJ2-7; 8 nucleotides match TRBD1. The CDR3 extends over 15 amino acids. With 4 bases clipped from V and 2 bases from J, the junction kept 7 bases outside the gene matches. CDR1 SGHDN and CDR2 FVKESK come from the germline V gene. The CDR3 DNA reads TGTGCCAGCAGCCCTCTGACAGGGGATCCCTACGAGCAGTACTTC. Its translation is CASSPLTGDPYEQYF.

The gene calls are TRBV7-6 and TRBJ1-3; 7 bases agree with TRBD1. J lost 4 bases, V lost 3 bases, and 6 bases had no gene match. The germline CDR1 and CDR2 sequences are SGHVS and FNYEAQ. CDR3 size: 15 residues. CDR3 DNA: TGTGCCAGCAGCTTGCCGCAGGGGGGAGGAAACACCATATATTTT. Protein product: CASSLPQGGGNTIYF.

The J gene is TRBJ2-3, the V gene TRBV29-1; perhaps TRBD1 as D (6 bases). The germline V gene encodes CDR1 SQVTM and CDR2 ANQGSEA. Trimming pared 5 bases from V and 0 bases from J, leaving 9 bases between. The CDR3 runs 13 residues. In DNA, the CDR3 is TGCAGCGTTTTAGGACAGAGCACAGATACGCAGTATTTT. Protein sequence: CSVLGQSTDTQYF.

This clone came up once. The genes are TRBV28 and TRBJ2-5, with 10 bases fitting TRBD1. Losses at the gene ends were 3 bases for V and 1 base for J; bases not matched to a gene: 8. CDR1 and CDR2 (germline): MDHEN, SYDVKM. This CDR3 is 17 amino acids long. CDR3 region: CASSFLMGQGFQETQYF. The CDR3 DNA is TGTGCCAGCAGTTTTTTGATGGGACAGGGGTTCCAAGAGACCCAGTACTTC. The entire variable domain, with the rest obtained from reference TRBV28 and TRBJ2-5, is as follows: DVKVTQSSRYLVKRTGEKVFLECVQDMDHENMFWYRQDPGLGLRLIYFSYDVKMKEKGDIPEGYSVSREKKERFSLILESASTNQTSMYLCASSFLMGQGFQETQYFGPGTRLLVL.

The rearrangement uses TRBV29-1 and TRBJ2-1; TRBD2 might be the D (5 bases). The CDR3 has 14 amino acids. Germline assignment: CDR1 SQVTM and CDR2 ANQGSEA. Trimming took 0 bases from V and 2 from J, leaving 8 bases between them. CDR3: CSVEEGVAYNEQFF. CDR3 coding DNA: TGCAGCGTTGAAGAGGGAGTGGCCTACAATGAGCAGTTCTTC.

This chain links TRBV19 with TRBJ2-4, with D perhaps TRBD2 (6 bases). In germline, CDR1 is LNHDA, CDR2 SQIVND (reference sequence). V was clipped by 11 bases and J by 0 bases, with 17 bases between them. This CDR3 is 15 amino acids long. The CDR3 region has the DNA TGTGCCCCAAACTGGGCCGGGGGAGCCAAAAACATTCAGTACTTC. Translating gives CAPNWAGGAKNIQYF.

The chain combines TRBV28 with TRBJ2-7; 7 bases agree with TRBD1. V shed 3 bases, J shed 0 bases, and the junction held 8 bases outside the gene matches. Looked up from germline, CDR1 is MDHEN and CDR2 is SYDVKM. The CDR3 has 16 residues. DNA of the CDR3: TGTGCCAGCAGTTTTTTCGTGACAGGGAACTCCTACGAGCAGTACTTC. Translating it yields CASSFFVTGNSYEQYF.

V and J are TRBV21-1 and TRBJ2-1; the table names TRBD2, a call not compared with the DNA. TRBV21-1 has pseudogene status. The CDR3 runs to 16 residues. For the CDR3, the DNA is TGTGCCAGCAGCAGGTTCGAGCGGACCTCCTACAATGAGCAGTTCTTC. Amino acids: CASSRFERTSYNEQFF.

This clone was counted only a few times. The J gene is TRBJ1-3, the V gene TRBV19; D is ambiguous. CDR1 and CDR2 (germline): LNHDA, SQIVND (reference sequence). Trimming cost V 3 bases and J 2 bases, with 5 bases left between them. The CDR3 has 13 amino acids. The CDR3 loop reads CASSINPGNTIYF. Here the CDR3 DNA reads TGTGCCAGTAGTATTAATCCTGGAAACACCATATATTTT.

This chain links TRBV2 with TRBJ2-5; TRBD1 matches at 7 bases. Germline CDR1 reads SNHLY; CDR2 reads FYNNEI. This CDR3 has 18 amino acids. V shed 0 bases, J shed 1 base, and the junction held 11 bases outside the gene matches. This chain's CDR3 is CASSEAQRTGPFQETQYF. The CDR3 region has the DNA TGTGCCAGCAGTGAAGCCCAACGGACAGGTCCATTCCAAGAGACCCAGTACTTC.

The chain employs TRBV28 and TRBJ2-7, with TRBD2 identical over 7 bases. The germline CDR1 and CDR2 sequences are MDHEN and SYDVKM. The CDR3 contains 15 residues. V lost 5 bases, J lost 1 base, and 8 bases stayed unmatched. This CDR3 reads CASSHRGSRSYEQYF. In DNA form, the CDR3 reads TGTGCCAGCAGTCACCGCGGGAGTCGGTCCTACGAGCAGTACTTC.

This clone was counted between two and nine times. The rearrangement joins TRBV5-1 to TRBJ2-7, with 9 bases lining up with TRBD1. The V gene's germline CDR1 is SGHRS and CDR2 YFSETQ. The CDR3 is made up of 15 amino acids. V lost 5 bases to trimming and J lost 2 bases; unmatched junction nucleotides: 8. The CDR3: CASSIGTGLTYEQYF. The DNA for the CDR3 is TGCGCCAGCAGTATCGGGACAGGGTTAACCTACGAGCAGTACTTC.

The chain is built from TRBV25-1 and TRBJ2-3; D uncertain. In germline, CDR1 is MGHDK, CDR2 SYGVNS. The germline V and J ends were trimmed by 6 bases and 4 bases, with 5 bases remaining between them. CDR3 size: 11 residues. CDR3 coding DNA: TGTGCCAGCAGCCCAGCAGATACGCAGTATTTT. Residues: CASSPADTQYF.

The chain has TRBV9 and TRBJ2-2; TRBD1 agrees at 7 bases. CDR3 size: 14 residues. With 4 bases clipped from V and 6 bases from J, the junction kept 6 bases outside the gene matches. Germline CDR1 reads SGDLS; CDR2 reads YYNGEE. CDR3 coding DNA: TGTGCCAGCAGCTCCCGACAGGGAGCCGGGGAGCTGTTTTTT. Protein product: CASSSRQGAGELFF.

This chain connects TRBV13 to TRBJ2-1, with TRBD2 identical over 10 bases. Germline V gives CDR1 PRHDT, CDR2 FYEKMQ (reference sequence). The length of the CDR3 is 15 residues. V gave up 5 bases and J gave up 8 bases; unmatched junction bases: 9. The CDR3 coding sequence is TGTGCCAGCAGCGCACAAGCGGGAGGGCAGGATGAGCAGTTCTTC. It codes for CASSAQAGGQDEQFF.

This chain links TRBV27 with TRBJ2-5, with 7 bases matching TRBD2. Germline V gives CDR1 MNHEY, CDR2 SMNVEV (reference sequence). The CDR3 is made up of 15 amino acids. Losses at the gene ends were 11 bases for V and 6 bases for J; bases not matched to a gene: 18. The CDR3 DNA reads as TGTGCCGCCAGCAGTTTTACGGGACTAAATCAGACCCAGTACTTC. Protein product: CAASSFTGLNQTQYF.